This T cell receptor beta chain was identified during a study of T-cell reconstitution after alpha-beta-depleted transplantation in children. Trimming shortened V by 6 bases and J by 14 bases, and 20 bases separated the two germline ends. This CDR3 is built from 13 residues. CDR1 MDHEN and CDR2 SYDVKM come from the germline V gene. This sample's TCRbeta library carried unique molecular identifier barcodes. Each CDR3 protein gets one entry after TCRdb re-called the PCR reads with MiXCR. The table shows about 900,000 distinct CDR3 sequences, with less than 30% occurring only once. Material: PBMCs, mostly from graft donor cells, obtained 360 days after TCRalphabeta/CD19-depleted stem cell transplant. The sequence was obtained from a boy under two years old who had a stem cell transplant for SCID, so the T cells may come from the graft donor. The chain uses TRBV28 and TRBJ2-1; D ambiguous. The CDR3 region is CASRSNRAIVEFF. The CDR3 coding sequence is TGTGCCAGCAGATCTAATAGGGCGATAGTTGAGTTCTTC.